This T cell receptor (beta chain) comes out of a study of monozygotic twins with inflammatory bowel disease. Per individual sample, eight separate reactions were used to make cDNA. The template switching step added UMIs that contained a 6-nucleotide sample barcode. TCRdb re-called the 5' RACE reads and shows each CDR3 protein once, DNA omitted. The table lists about 440,000 distinct CDR3 sequences. The germline CDR1 and CDR2 sequences are DFQATT and SNEGSKA (reference sequence). The CDR3 contains 14 residues. The receptor was isolated from a human donor with ulcerative colitis or Crohn's disease, or a healthy co-twin of an affected twin (not recorded which). The rearrangement joins TRBV20-1 to TRBJ2-4. Sequenced sample: blood. CDR3 residues: CSARRQLIKNIQYF.